Following are 5 T cell receptor beta chains from one sample sequenced in a study of CD8 T cells in ankylosing spondylitis listed by TCRdb under 2017. The library was prepared using 5' RACE. The run used an Illumina HiSeq 2500. TCRdb trimmed the raw reads at Q25, called clones with MiXCR and kept productive beta chains. When rows share a CDR3 protein, they turn into one entry using the most common DNA and genes. The sample records tens of thousands of distinct CDR3 sequences, roughly 33% of which are singletons. Of the sample, about 50% falls within the top ten clones. The sequenced sample was synovial fluid, either unsorted or a sorted T cell fraction (not recorded which). The receptors stem from a male donor with ankylosing spondylitis.

The chain carries TRBV3-1 and TRBJ2-5, with D possibly matching TRBD1 (5 bases). This CDR3 has 16 amino acids. Trimming cost V 1 base and J 5 bases, with 17 bases left between them. The V gene's germline CDR1 is LGHDT and CDR2 YNNKEL (reference sequence). The CDR3: CASSQANRTNRETQYF. In DNA form, the CDR3 reads TGTGCCAGCAGCCAAGCAAACAGGACAAACCGGGAGACCCAGTACTTC.

This clonotype was counted only a few times. J is TRBJ2-7 and V is TRBV11-2, with D possibly matching TRBD1 (6 bases). The CDR3 spans 14 residues. V was trimmed by 10 bases and J by 2 bases, leaving 18 bases between them. Germline lookup yields CDR1 SGHAT and CDR2 FQNNGV. The CDR3 DNA is TGTGCCACCTACGCTGTCCAGGGGACCTACGAGCAGTACTTC. As protein: CATYAVQGTYEQYF.

By share, this clonotype ranks as medium-sized. The chain uses TRBV9 and TRBJ2-3; TRBD2 matches 9 bases. The CDR3 contains 14 residues. J lost 4 bases, V lost 4 bases, and 4 bases had no gene match. Germline CDR1 is SGDLS and CDR2 is YYNGEE. The CDR3 DNA sequence: TGTGCCAGCAGCCCCGCTAGCGGGGCAGATACGCAGTATTTT. Translating gives CASSPASGADTQYF.

The genes are TRBV7-6 and TRBJ2-1, with D possibly being TRBD1 or TRBD2 (6 bases each). The V gene's germline CDR1 is SGHVS and CDR2 FNYEAQ. The length of the CDR3 is 14 residues. V was shortened by 4 bases and J by 4 bases, with 11 bases between the two germline ends. The CDR3 protein is CASSSGGEYNEQFF. Here the CDR3 DNA reads TGTGCCAGCAGCTCCGGGGGCGAGTACAATGAGCAGTTCTTC.

This clonotype was seen a single time. Given the absence of the conserved phenylalanine or tryptophan at the CDR3 end, a read error is likely. The J gene is TRBJ2-5, the V gene TRBV9; tentatively, D is TRBD1 or TRBD2 (5 bases each). Trimming pared 4 bases from V and 0 bases from J, leaving 10 bases between. CDR1 SGDLS and CDR2 YYNGEE come from the germline V gene. The CDR3 is 14 amino acids. The CDR3 DNA sequence: TGTGCCAGCAGCACCCGGGACCACCAAGAGACCCAGTACCTC. This encodes CASSTRDHQETQYL.